These T cell receptor beta chains were read from a single sample in a study of regulatory T cells in long-lasting Graves disease. TCRdb processed the multiplex PCR reads anew with MiXCR; each CDR3 protein has one entry. Of hundreds of thousands of distinct CDR3 sequences listed, 15% to 20% are singletons. These data were likewise used in another study, on T cells in Graves' hyperthyroidism and ophthalmopathy.

Sequences were derived from peripheral blood mononuclear cells (PBMCs), sampled at new diagnosis, from a patient treated with antithyroid drugs. The receptors derive from a young woman with Graves disease. Each CDR3 is given with its conserved first and last residue. The order of the fields is J gene, V gene, clone size, D gene, CDR3 DNA, CDR3 protein. The D gene is left open where the match is weak. Clone size is stated in some rows and not others, as once, few, many or a class when expanded.

>TRBJ2-5|TRBV28|many|NA
TGTGCCAGCAGTAAGGACTACTGGGGGGAGACCCAGTACTTC
CASSKDYWGETQYF
>TRBJ2-7|TRBV30|NA|NA
TGTGCCTGGAGAGCGCGACAGGCGTACTCCTACGAGCAGTACTTC
CAWRARQAYSYEQYF
>TRBJ2-1|TRBV5-1|NA|NA
TGCGCCAGCAGCTTGGAAGCCCTGAGCTCCTACAATGAGCAGTTCTTC
CASSLEALSSYNEQFF
>TRBJ2-3|TRBV20-1|NA|TRBD1
TGCAGTGCTCTACCCGACTTAGTCAGGGGGACAGATACGCAGTATTTT
CSALPDLVRGTDTQYF
>TRBJ2-1|TRBV7-9|NA|NA
TGTGCCAGCAGCTTAAATCAGAGACCGTTCTTC
CASSLNQRPFF
>TRBJ1-1|TRBV5-1|NA|NA
TGTGCCAGCAGCTGGGGCGGTGGCAACACTGAAGCTTTCTTT
CASSWGGGNTEAFF
>TRBJ2-7|TRBV4-1|few|TRBD2
TGCGCCAGCAGCCAAGAAGGTAGGACTAGCGCGGCATACTTC
CASSQEGRTSAAYF
>TRBJ2-2|TRBV11-2|many|TRBD1
TGTGCCAGCAGCTACCGGACAGGCCCGAACACCGGGGAGCTGTTTTTT
CASSYRTGPNTGELFF
>TRBJ1-6|TRBV11-1|NA|TRBD1
TGTGCCAGCAGCTGGGACAGAATAAGCAATTCACCCCTCCACTTT
CASSWDRISNSPLHF
>TRBJ1-2|TRBV12-3/TRBV12-4|NA|NA
TGTGCCAGCAGCCAAGACCTGTATGGCTACACCTTC
CASSQDLYGYTF
>TRBJ2-7|TRBV10-2|NA|TRBD2
TGCGCCAGCAGTGAGTCAGGGCGGGAGACCTCCTACGAGCAGTACTTC
CASSESGRETSYEQYF
>TRBJ1-1|TRBV19|once|TRBD1
TGTGCCAGTAGTATTCGGACAGGTCCTATAGCTGAAGCTTTCTTT
CASSIRTGPIAEAFF
>TRBJ2-7|TRBV2|few|NA
TGTGCCAGCAGTGAAGTCAGCACATTCTCCTACGAGCAGTACTTC
CASSEVSTFSYEQYF
>TRBJ2-7|TRBV5-1|NA|NA
TGTGCCAGCGGCCAGGCAGCCTACGAGCAGTACTTC
CASGQAAYEQYF
>TRBJ2-7|TRBV18|NA|NA
TGTGCCAGCTCAAAGCAGGGTGTCGAGCAGTACTTC
CASSKQGVEQYF
>TRBJ2-3|TRBV20-1|many|TRBD2
TGCAGTGCACAACTAGCGGGCGGCACAGATACGCAGTATTTT
CSAQLAGGTDTQYF
>TRBJ1-2|TRBV7-2|many|NA
TGTGCCAGCAGCCAGACACCGGACAGTCCCCAGGGCTACACCTTC
CASSQTPDSPQGYTF
>TRBJ2-1|TRBV2|many|NA
TGTGCCACCTCCAAAGCGGAGGGCAATGAGCAGTTCTTC
CATSKAEGNEQFF
>TRBJ2-2|TRBV20-1|few|NA
TGCAGTGCTAGACCCTGGGACACCCTAGGGGAGCTGTTTTTT
CSARPWDTLGELFF
>TRBJ2-3|TRBV5-1|NA|NA
TGCGCCAGCAGCTTATTAACAGGGTCGGGCGGCACAGATACGCAGTATTTT
CASSLLTGSGGTDTQYF
>TRBJ2-7|TRBV28|many|TRBD2
TGTGCCAGCAGTCTAGGGGAAATAACTTCGGGACTAAACTACGAGCAGTACTTC
CASSLGEITSGLNYEQYF
>TRBJ1-5|TRBV18|few|NA
TGTGCCAGCTCACCAGGAGAAGGGTGGGAGCCCCAGCATTTT
CASSPGEGWEPQHF
>TRBJ1-1|TRBV20-1|many|NA
TGCAGTGCTAGAGACTCAAGTAGGGGGGACACTGAAGCTTTCTTT
CSARDSSRGDTEAFF
>TRBJ2-1|TRBV6-2/TRBV6-3|few|NA
TGTGCCAGCAGTTCCCCCGGACTATCCTACAATGAGCAGTTCTTC
CASSSPGLSYNEQFF
>TRBJ2-7|TRBV18|few|NA
TGTGCCAGCTCCCAAGGTAGAGGATACGAGCAGTACTTC
CASSQGRGYEQYF
>TRBJ1-4|TRBV29-1|few|NA
TGCAGCGTTGCTTCAACAGTTCTTAATGAAAAACTGTTTTTT
CSVASTVLNEKLFF
>TRBJ2-5|TRBV19|NA|TRBD1
TGTGCCAGCATGGACAGGGGAAGTACCCAGTACTTC
CASMDRGSTQYF
>TRBJ1-5|TRBV6-1|few|NA
TGTGCCAGCAGTGAAGTTCAGCCCCAGCATTTT
CASSEVQPQHF
>TRBJ2-5|TRBV7-9|few|TRBD1
TGTGCCAGCAGCTTAGGCCTACAAAGGGACAGGGGGCACCAAGAGACCCAGTACTTC
CASSLGLQRDRGHQETQYF
>TRBJ1-1|TRBV6-1|many|NA
TGTGCGGTTGATAGGGGAGGGCTCACTGAAGCTTTCTTT
CAVDRGGLTEAFF
>TRBJ2-3|TRBV7-2|many|NA
TGTGCCAGCAGTTCACACAGGGCATTAAGCACAGATACGCAGTATTTT
CASSSHRALSTDTQYF
>TRBJ1-2|TRBV10-3|many|NA
TGTGCCATCAGTGAACTTGCGGCTAACTATGGCTACACCTTC
CAISELAANYGYTF
>TRBJ2-3|TRBV18|many|NA
TGTGCCAGCTCACCACCGGCGGTTCGGGATACGCAGTATTTT
CASSPPAVRDTQYF
>TRBJ2-3|TRBV4-1|once|TRBD2
TGCGCCAGCAGCCCGGGACTAGCGGGGATAGATACGCAGTATTTT
CASSPGLAGIDTQYF
>TRBJ2-3|TRBV18|few|NA
TGTGCCAGCCGATATGTACCAGATACGCAGTATTTT
CASRYVPDTQYF
>TRBJ1-1|TRBV11-2|many|NA
TGTGCCAGCAGCTATTGGGCTGACACTGAAGCTTTCTTT
CASSYWADTEAFF
>TRBJ2-7|TRBV2|many|NA
TGTGCCAGCAGTGGGGCCGAGGGCGAGCAGTACTTC
CASSGAEGEQYF
>TRBJ1-1|TRBV5-1|many|TRBD1
TGCGCCAGCAGCCCCTGGACAGGGGTGAACACTGAAGCTTTCTTT
CASSPWTGVNTEAFF
>TRBJ2-6|TRBV6-2/TRBV6-3|NA|TRBD2
TGTGCCAGCAGCTACCGGGGGGGGAACTCTGGGGCCAACGTCCTGACTTTC
CASSYRGGNSGANVLTF
>TRBJ2-3|TRBV20-1|few|NA
TGCAGTGCTAGGGACCCTCCGTATATGTATTTT
CSARDPPYMYF
>TRBJ2-7|TRBV11-2|NA|TRBD2
TGTGCCAGCAGCTTAGAATGGAATCTAGCGGGAGGTTCCTACGTGCAGTACTTC
CASSLEWNLAGGSYVQYF
>TRBJ2-3|TRBV20-1|NA|TRBD2
TGCAGTGCTACATTTAGCGGGACCAGCACAGATACGCAGTATTTT
CSATFSGTSTDTQYF
>TRBJ2-3|TRBV12-3/TRBV12-4|many|NA
TGTGCCAGCAGCGACCGGGTCGTTACAACCTATACGCAGTATTTT
CASSDRVVTTYTQYF
>TRBJ2-7|TRBV11-2|NA|TRBD2
TGTGCCAGCAGCTTAGGAGGACTAGCGGGGACCTACGAGCAGTACTTC
CASSLGGLAGTYEQYF
>TRBJ2-7|TRBV28|NA|NA
TGTGCCAGCCGATTAAAAGAAGGGACCTACGAGCAGTACTTC
CASRLKEGTYEQYF
>TRBJ2-7|TRBV14|NA|NA
TGTGCCAGCAGCCAAGTGGGAGGACAGGACGAGCAGTACTTC
CASSQVGGQDEQYF
>TRBJ2-7|TRBV5-4|many|TRBD2
TGTGCCAGCAGTTCGGGACTAGCGGGATCTTACGAGCAGTACTTC
CASSSGLAGSYEQYF
>TRBJ2-2|TRBV30|NA|NA
TGTGCCTGGTTAAAAGTTCGGGGGCTCACCGGGGAGCTGTTTTTT
CAWLKVRGLTGELFF
>TRBJ2-3|TRBV20-1|NA|NA
TGCAGTGCTAAAAACTTGCGATCCAGCACAGATACGCAGTATTTT
CSAKNLRSSTDTQYF
>TRBJ2-1|TRBV11-1|NA|TRBD2
TGTGCCAGCAGCTTGGGAGTTTCAAGGACTAGCGGGTACAATGAGCAGTTCTTC
CASSLGVSRTSGYNEQFF
>TRBJ2-7|TRBV10-3|many|NA
TGTGCCATCAGCCAGGAGGGTCAGGGTTACGAGCAGTACTTC
CAISQEGQGYEQYF
>TRBJ2-1|TRBV5-1|many|NA
TGCGCCAGCAGCTTGGCCCTCAATCGGAATGAGCAGTTCTTC
CASSLALNRNEQFF
>TRBJ2-1|TRBV7-7|NA|NA
TGTGCTAGCAGCTTACCGGGACGCCACAATGAGCAGTTCTTC
CASSLPGRHNEQFF
>TRBJ2-3|TRBV7-3|few|NA
TGTGCCAGCAGCTTAACGGTTTTAGATACGCAGTATTTT
CASSLTVLDTQYF